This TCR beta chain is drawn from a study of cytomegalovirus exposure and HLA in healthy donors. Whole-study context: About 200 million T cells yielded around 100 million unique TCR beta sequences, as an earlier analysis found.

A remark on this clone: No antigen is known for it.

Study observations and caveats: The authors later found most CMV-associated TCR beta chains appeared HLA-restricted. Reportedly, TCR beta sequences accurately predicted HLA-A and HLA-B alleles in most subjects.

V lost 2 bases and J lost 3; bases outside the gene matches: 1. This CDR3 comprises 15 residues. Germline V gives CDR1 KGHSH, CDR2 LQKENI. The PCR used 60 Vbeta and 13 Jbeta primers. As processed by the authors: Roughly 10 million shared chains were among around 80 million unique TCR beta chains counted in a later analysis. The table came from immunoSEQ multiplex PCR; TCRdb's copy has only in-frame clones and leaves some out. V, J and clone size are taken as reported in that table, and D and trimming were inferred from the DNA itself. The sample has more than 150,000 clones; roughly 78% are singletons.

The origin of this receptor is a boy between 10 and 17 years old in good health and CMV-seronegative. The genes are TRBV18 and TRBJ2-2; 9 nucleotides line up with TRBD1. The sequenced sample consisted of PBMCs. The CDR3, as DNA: TGTGCCAGCTCACCAAGGACAGGGGACACCGGGGAGCTGTTTTTT. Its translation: CASSPRTGDTGELFF.